Below are 19 T cell receptor beta chains sequenced from a single sample in a study of shared clonotypes between healthy human individuals. Assay: immunoSEQ multiplex PCR; the TCRdb copy retains only in-frame clones and omits some. Of roughly 1,600,000 clones in the sample, approximately 98.5% are singletons; the top ten hold under 0.45%. The sample consisted of naive CD4+ T cells sorted from blood. Subset noted: CD45RA+ positively selected. The receptors were sampled from a man aged 25 to 40 in good health.

The rearrangement uses TRBV2 and TRBJ2-2; 10 nucleotides match TRBD2. From germline, CDR1 is SNHLY and CDR2 FYNNEI. The CDR3 consists of 16 residues. The V and J ends lost 6 bases and 3 bases, in that order; junction bases with no gene match: 7. This chain's CDR3 is CASRIGTSAHTGELFF. CDR3 bases: TGTGCCAGCAGGATCGGGACTAGCGCCCACACCGGGGAGCTGTTTTTT.

The V gene is TRBV10-3, the J gene TRBJ1-5, with D hard to call. Trimming removed 6 bases at V and 8 bases at J, with 14 bases between. CDR3 length: 13 residues. CDR1 and CDR2 (germline): ENHRY, SYGVKD. The DNA for the CDR3 is TGTGCCATCAGCGTTCACGGCCAGGAGCCCCAGCATTTT. This sequence encodes CAISVHGQEPQHF.

The V gene is TRBV5-1, the J gene TRBJ2-5; D uncertain. The CDR3 has 14 amino acids. Trimming removed 5 bases from V and 0 bases from J, with 11 bases in between. The germline gives CDR1 SGHRS, CDR2 YFSETQ. For the CDR3, the DNA is TGCGCCAGCAGTTTACAGCAGAACCAAGAGACCCAGTACTTC. This translates into CASSLQQNQETQYF.

The V and J genes are TRBV10-3 and TRBJ2-7; D call uncertain. Looked up from germline, CDR1 is ENHRY and CDR2 is SYGVKD. The V end lost 0 bases, the J end lost 6 bases, and 12 bases lay between the germline ends. The CDR3 is 14 residues long. The DNA for the CDR3 is TGTGCCATCAGTGAGTCGGGCGGCAGGACCGAGCAGTACTTC. Protein sequence: CAISESGGRTEQYF.

The chain uses TRBV9 and TRBJ1-1; D unclear. CDR3 size: 15 residues. Germline CDR1 SGDLS, CDR2 YYNGEE. V shed 4 bases and J shed 6 bases, with 19 bases lying between them. CDR3 amino acids: CASSLHGNRVSEAFF. The CDR3 nucleotides are TGTGCCAGCAGCCTACACGGGAATAGGGTCTCTGAAGCTTTCTTT. Variable domain in full (rest from reference TRBV9 and TRBJ1-1): DSGVTQTPKHLITATGQRVTLRCSPRSGDLSVYWYQQSLDQGLQFLIQYYNGEERAKGNILERFSAQQFPDLHSELNLSSLELGDSALYFCASSLHGNRVSEAFFGQGTRLTVV.

This clone was observed once. The chain combines TRBV5-6 with TRBJ2-3; 7 bases match TRBD1. The V gene's germline CDR1 is SGHDT and CDR2 YYEEEE. Losses at the gene ends were 2 bases for V and 6 bases for J; bases not matched to a gene: 9. The CDR3 sequence is 15 residues long. The CDR3 is CASSLPGQVRDTQYF. CDR3 nucleotides: TGTGCCAGCAGCTTACCTGGACAGGTCCGTGATACGCAGTATTTT.

This clone was counted once. The chain employs TRBV18 and TRBJ1-1; 8 bases match TRBD1. This CDR3 is built from 16 residues. From germline, CDR1 is KGHSH and CDR2 LQKENI. The trim removed 3 bases at V and 5 bases at J, leaving 11 bases unmatched. The CDR3 nucleotides read TGTGCCAGCTCACCCCGACAGGGGACGGTTGGTACTGAAGCTTTCTTT. Its translation is CASSPRQGTVGTEAFF.

This clone showed up just once. The V call is TRBV21-1, the J call TRBJ2-7; the D call TRBD2 from the table was never checked on the DNA. TRBV21-1 is classified as a pseudogene. This CDR3 is 17 amino acids long. This CDR3 reads CASSNIAGGPLTYEQYF. Written as DNA, the CDR3 is TGTGCCAGCAGCAACATAGCGGGAGGGCCCCTAACCTACGAGCAGTACTTC.

CDR3 coding DNA: TGTGCCAGCAGTGAATACAGCGGGCCGACGGGGGCCAAAAACATTCAGTACTTC. Encoded protein: CASSEYSGPTGAKNIQYF. V and J are TRBV25-1 and TRBJ2-4; D perhaps matches TRBD2 (6 bases). Germline-derived CDR1 and CDR2 are MGHDK and SYGVNS. The CDR3 is 18 residues long. Trimming shortened V by 0 bases and J by 1 base, and 16 bases separated the two germline ends.

Points on this clone: Additional DNA sequences in this sample encode the identical CDR3. The rearrangement uses TRBV30 and TRBJ1-3, with a possible D match to TRBD1 (5 bases). The length of the CDR3 is 11 residues. The V end lost 5 bases, the J end lost 4 bases, and 6 bases lay between the germline ends. The germline CDR1 and CDR2 sequences are GTSNPN and SVGIG (reference sequence). CDR3 amino acids: CAWGGGNTIYF. The CDR3 DNA sequence: TGTGCCTGGGGGGGAGGAAACACCATATATTTT.

V gene TRBV5-5 combines with J gene TRBJ1-2, with no clear D. Germline-derived CDR1 and CDR2 are SGHKS and YYEKEE (reference sequence). The CDR3 is 13 residues long. V was trimmed by 2 bases and J by 0 bases, leaving 5 bases between them. The CDR3 loop is CASSLEPNYGYTF. In DNA form, the CDR3 reads TGTGCCAGCAGCTTAGAGCCTAACTATGGCTACACCTTC.

The chain carries TRBV10-3 and TRBJ2-7, with 11 bases identical to TRBD1. The trim removed 10 bases at V and 1 base at J, leaving 9 bases unmatched. Germline loops: CDR1 ENHRY, CDR2 SYGVKD. CDR3 length: 15 residues. The CDR3 DNA reads as TGTGCCACTTACACCGGGACAGGGGGTTCCTACGAGCAGTACTTC. The encoded protein is CATYTGTGGSYEQYF.

The chain's CDR3 is CARESVGQNQETQYF. In DNA, the CDR3 is TGTGCCAGGGAATCGGTAGGACAGAACCAAGAGACCCAGTACTTC. This sequence joins TRBV2 and TRBJ2-5; TRBD1 is a possible D gene (6 bases). The CDR3 sequence is 15 residues long. Trimming took off 9 bases at V and 0 bases at J, with 17 bases between the two ends. Germline V CDR1 and CDR2: SNHLY, FYNNEI.

The rearrangement links TRBV19 to TRBJ2-5; D is perhaps TRBD1 or TRBD2 (5 bases each). Trimming left V 3 bases short and J 5 bases short, with 13 bases between. The CDR3 has 14 residues. Germline V CDR1 and CDR2: LNHDA, SQIVND (reference sequence). The DNA of the CDR3 is TGTGCCAGTAGTATGAGGGGACCTGGGGAGACCCAGTACTTC. Protein sequence: CASSMRGPGETQYF. The full variable domain, rest sourced from reference TRBV19 and TRBJ2-5, is DGGITQSPKYLFRKEGQNVTLSCEQNLNHDAMYWYRQDPGQGLRLIYYSQIVNDFQKGDIAEGYSVSREKKESFPLTVTSAQKNPTAFYLCASSMRGPGETQYFGPGTRLLVL.

As to this clone: Different DNA sequences within this sample yield the same CDR3. CDR3: CAWTGGSYEQYF. The CDR3 DNA is TGTGCCTGGACAGGGGGTTCCTACGAGCAGTACTTC. V gene TRBV30 combines with J gene TRBJ2-7; 7 nucleotides match TRBD1. Trimming cost V 4 bases and J 1 base; bases outside gene matches: 1. The CDR3 is made up of 12 amino acids. The germline CDR1 and CDR2 sequences are GTSNPN and SVGIG (reference sequence).

V gene TRBV5-8 combines with J gene TRBJ2-7; possible D gene TRBD2, 6 bases. The germline gives CDR1 SGHTS, CDR2 YDEGEE. V lost 2 bases to trimming and J lost 3 bases, with 18 bases between them. The CDR3 length is 16 residues. CDR3 residues: CASSFQTGTLGYEQYF. The CDR3 DNA sequence: TGTGCCAGCAGCTTTCAAACCGGGACTCTAGGCTACGAGCAGTACTTC.

The J gene is TRBJ2-7, the V gene TRBV10-3, with D unclear. Germline V CDR1 and CDR2: ENHRY, SYGVKD. Trimming left V 6 bases short and J 3 bases short, with 9 bases between. The CDR3 sequence is 12 residues long. The CDR3 nucleotides read TGTGCCATCAGGCCGGTGGGCTACGAGCAGTACTTC. Translated: CAIRPVGYEQYF.

The chain combines TRBV19 with TRBJ2-2; no clear D. This CDR3 is built from 14 residues. Trimming removed 6 bases from V and 7 bases from J, with 15 bases in between. CDR1 LNHDA and CDR2 SQIVND come from the germline V gene (reference sequence). The DNA of the CDR3 is TGTGCCAGTAGGACCCTGACTGGCAGCGGGGAGCTGTTTTTT. Translating it yields CASRTLTGSGELFF.

V is TRBV28 and J is TRBJ2-7, with D unclear. Trimming pared 3 bases from V and 5 bases from J, leaving 5 bases between. Looked up from germline, CDR1 is MDHEN and CDR2 is SYDVKM. The CDR3 has 11 amino acids. CDR3 sequence reads: CASSLPDEQYF. CDR3 in DNA: TGTGCCAGCAGTTTGCCGGACGAGCAGTACTTC.